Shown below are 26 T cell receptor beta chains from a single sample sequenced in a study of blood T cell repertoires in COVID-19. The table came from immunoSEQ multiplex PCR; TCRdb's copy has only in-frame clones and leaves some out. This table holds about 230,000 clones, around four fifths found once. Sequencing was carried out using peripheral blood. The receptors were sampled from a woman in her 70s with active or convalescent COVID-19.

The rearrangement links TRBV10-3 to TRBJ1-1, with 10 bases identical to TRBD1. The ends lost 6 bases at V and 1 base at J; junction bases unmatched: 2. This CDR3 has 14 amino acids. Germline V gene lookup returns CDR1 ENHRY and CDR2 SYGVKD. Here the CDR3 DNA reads TGTGCCATCAGGGGGGACAGGGGGAACACTGAAGCTTTCTTT. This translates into CAIRGDRGNTEAFF.

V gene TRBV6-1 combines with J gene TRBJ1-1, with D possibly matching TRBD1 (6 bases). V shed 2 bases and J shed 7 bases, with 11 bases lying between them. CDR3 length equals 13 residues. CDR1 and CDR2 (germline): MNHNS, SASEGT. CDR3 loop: CASSESFRGEAFF. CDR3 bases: TGTGCCAGCAGTGAAAGTTTCAGGGGTGAAGCTTTCTTT.

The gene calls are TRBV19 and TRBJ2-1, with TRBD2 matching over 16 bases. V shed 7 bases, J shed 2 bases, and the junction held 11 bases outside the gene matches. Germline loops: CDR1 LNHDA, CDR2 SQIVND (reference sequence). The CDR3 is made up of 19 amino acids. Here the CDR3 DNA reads TGTGCCAGTAACTCAGGGACTAGCGGGAGGGCCAGAACCTACAATGAGCAGTTCTTC. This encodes CASNSGTSGRARTYNEQFF.

In nucleotides, the CDR3 is TGTGCCAGCAGCTTTGTACTAGCGAACACCGGGGAGCTGTTTTTT. This translates into CASSFVLANTGELFF. The genes are TRBV12-1 and TRBJ2-2; the table's D call, TRBD2, was not checked against the DNA. TRBV12-1 is given as a pseudogene. The CDR3 runs 15 residues.

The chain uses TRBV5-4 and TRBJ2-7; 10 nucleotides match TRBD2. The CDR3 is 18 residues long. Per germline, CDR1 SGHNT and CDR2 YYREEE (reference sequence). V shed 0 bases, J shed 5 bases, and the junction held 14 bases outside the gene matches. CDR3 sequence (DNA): TGTGCCAGCAGCTTGGGCCTAGCGGGAGACGTGGGGGGCGACGAGCAGTACTTC. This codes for CASSLGLAGDVGGDEQYF. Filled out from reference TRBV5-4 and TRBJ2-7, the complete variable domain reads ETGVTQSPTHLIKTRGQQVTLRCSSQSGHNTVSWYQQALGQGPQFIFQYYREEENGRGNFPPRFSGLQFPNYSSELNVNALELDDSALYLCASSLGLAGDVGGDEQYFGPGTRLTVT.

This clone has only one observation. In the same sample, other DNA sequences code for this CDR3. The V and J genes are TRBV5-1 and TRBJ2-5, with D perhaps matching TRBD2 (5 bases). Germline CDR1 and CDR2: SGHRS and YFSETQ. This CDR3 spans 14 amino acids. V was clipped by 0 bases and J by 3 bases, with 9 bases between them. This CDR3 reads CASSLVGGEETQYF. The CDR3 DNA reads TGCGCCAGCAGCTTGGTTGGAGGAGAAGAGACCCAGTACTTC.

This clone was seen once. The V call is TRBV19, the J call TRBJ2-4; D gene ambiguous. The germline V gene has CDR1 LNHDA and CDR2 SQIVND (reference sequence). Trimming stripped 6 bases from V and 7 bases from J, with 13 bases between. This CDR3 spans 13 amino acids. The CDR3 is CASSNPVNNIQYF. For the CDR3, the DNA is TGTGCCAGTAGCAACCCAGTCAACAACATTCAGTACTTC.

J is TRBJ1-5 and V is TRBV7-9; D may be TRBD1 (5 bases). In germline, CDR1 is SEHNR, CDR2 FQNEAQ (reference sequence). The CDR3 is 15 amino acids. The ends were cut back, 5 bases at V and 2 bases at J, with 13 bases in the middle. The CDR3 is CASSRPGSGNQPQHF. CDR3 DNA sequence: TGTGCCAGCAGCCGCCCAGGGTCTGGCAATCAGCCCCAGCATTTT.

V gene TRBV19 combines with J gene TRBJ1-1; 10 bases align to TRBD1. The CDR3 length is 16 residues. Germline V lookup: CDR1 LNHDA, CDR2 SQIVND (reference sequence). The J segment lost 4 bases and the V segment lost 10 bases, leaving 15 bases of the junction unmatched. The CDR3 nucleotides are TGTGCCACCGTCCCCCTCGACAGGGGGCTTGGCACTGAAGCTTTCTTT. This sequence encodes CATVPLDRGLGTEAFF.

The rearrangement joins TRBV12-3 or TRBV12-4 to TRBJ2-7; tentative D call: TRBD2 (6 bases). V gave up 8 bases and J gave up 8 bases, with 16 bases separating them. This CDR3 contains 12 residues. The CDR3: CASGREGGKQYF. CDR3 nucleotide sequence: TGTGCCAGCGGACGGGAAGGAGGGAAGCAGTACTTC.

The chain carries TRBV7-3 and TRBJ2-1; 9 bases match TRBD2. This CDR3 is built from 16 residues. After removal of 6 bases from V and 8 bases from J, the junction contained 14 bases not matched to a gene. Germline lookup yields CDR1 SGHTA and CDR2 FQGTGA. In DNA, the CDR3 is TGTGCCAGCAGTCTTTATAGCGGGGGCGGGAGCGATGAGCAGTTCTTC. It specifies CASSLYSGGGSDEQFF.

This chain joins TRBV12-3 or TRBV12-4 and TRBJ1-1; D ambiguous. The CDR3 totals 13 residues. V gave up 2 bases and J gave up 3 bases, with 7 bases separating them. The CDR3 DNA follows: TGTGCCAGCAGTTTAAGAGTTGACACTGAAGCTTTCTTT. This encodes CASSLRVDTEAFF.

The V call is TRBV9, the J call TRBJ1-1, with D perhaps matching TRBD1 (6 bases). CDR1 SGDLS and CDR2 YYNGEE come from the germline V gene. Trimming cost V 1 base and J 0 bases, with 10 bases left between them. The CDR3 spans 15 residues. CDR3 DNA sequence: TGTGCCAGCAGCGTAAGGGGGGGCATGAACACTGAAGCTTTCTTT. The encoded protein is CASSVRGGMNTEAFF.

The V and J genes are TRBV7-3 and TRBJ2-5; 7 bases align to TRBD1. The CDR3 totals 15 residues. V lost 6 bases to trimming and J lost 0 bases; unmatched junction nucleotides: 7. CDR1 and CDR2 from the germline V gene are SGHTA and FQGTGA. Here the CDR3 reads CASSKGATYQETQYF. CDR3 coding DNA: TGTGCCAGCAGTAAGGGGGCGACGTACCAAGAGACCCAGTACTTC. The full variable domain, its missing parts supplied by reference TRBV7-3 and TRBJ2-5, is GAGVSQTPSNKVTEKGKYVELRCDPISGHTALYWYRQSLGQGPEFLIYFQGTGAADDSGLPNDRFFAVRPEGSVSTLKIQRTERGDSAVYLCASSKGATYQETQYFGPGTRLLVL.

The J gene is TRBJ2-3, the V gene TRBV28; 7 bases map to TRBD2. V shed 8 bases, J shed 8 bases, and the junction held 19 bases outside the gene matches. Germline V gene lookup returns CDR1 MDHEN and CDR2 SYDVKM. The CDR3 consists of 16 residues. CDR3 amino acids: CASLPPGGPTTGTQYF. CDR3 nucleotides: TGTGCCAGCCTCCCGCCGGGAGGACCCACAACTGGTACGCAGTATTTT.

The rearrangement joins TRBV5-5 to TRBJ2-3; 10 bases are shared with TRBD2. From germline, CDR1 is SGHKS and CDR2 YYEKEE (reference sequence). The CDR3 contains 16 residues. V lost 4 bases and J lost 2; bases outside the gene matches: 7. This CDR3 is CASSQLAGNPTDTQYF. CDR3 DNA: TGTGCCAGCAGCCAACTAGCGGGGAACCCCACAGATACGCAGTATTTT.

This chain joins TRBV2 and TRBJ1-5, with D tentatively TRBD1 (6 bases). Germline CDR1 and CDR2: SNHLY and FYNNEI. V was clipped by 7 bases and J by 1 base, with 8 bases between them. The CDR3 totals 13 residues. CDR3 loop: CASKGQSNQPQHF. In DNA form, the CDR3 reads TGTGCCAGCAAAGGACAGAGCAATCAGCCCCAGCATTTT.

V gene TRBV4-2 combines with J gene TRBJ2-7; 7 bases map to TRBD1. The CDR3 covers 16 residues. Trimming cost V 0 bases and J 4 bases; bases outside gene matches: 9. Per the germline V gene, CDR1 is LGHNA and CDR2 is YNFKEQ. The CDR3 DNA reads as TGTGCCAGCAGCCAAGAACAGGGGCCCCTCGCTTACGAGCAGTACTTC. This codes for CASSQEQGPLAYEQYF.

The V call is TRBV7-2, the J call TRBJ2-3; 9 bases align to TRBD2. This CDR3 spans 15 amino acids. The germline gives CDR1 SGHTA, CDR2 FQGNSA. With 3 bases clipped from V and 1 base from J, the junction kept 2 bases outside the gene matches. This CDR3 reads CASSLRGGRTDTQYF. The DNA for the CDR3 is TGTGCCAGCAGCTTGCGGGGGGGCCGCACAGATACGCAGTATTTT. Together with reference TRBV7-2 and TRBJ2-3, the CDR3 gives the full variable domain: GAGVSQSPSNKVTEKGKDVELRCDPISGHTALYWYRQSLGQGLEFLIYFQGNSAPDKSGLPSDRFSAERTGGSVSTLTIQRTQQEDSAVYLCASSLRGGRTDTQYFGPGTRLTVL.

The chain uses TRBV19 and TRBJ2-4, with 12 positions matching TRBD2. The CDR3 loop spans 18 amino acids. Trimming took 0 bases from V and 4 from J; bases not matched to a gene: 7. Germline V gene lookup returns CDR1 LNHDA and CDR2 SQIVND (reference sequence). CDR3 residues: CASSIELGLAGGKNIQYF. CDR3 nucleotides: TGTGCCAGTAGTATAGAGTTAGGTCTAGCGGGAGGGAAAAACATTCAGTACTTC.

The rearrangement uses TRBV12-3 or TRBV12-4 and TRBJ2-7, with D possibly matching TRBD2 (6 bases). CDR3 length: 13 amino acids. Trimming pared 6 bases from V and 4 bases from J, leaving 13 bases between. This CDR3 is CASSGTSLYEQYF. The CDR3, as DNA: TGTGCCAGCAGCGGGACTTCTCTTTACGAGCAGTACTTC.

CDR3 sequence: CATLTGIHSPLHF. The CDR3 coding sequence is TGTGCCACGCTGACAGGGATTCATTCACCCCTCCACTTT. The chain links TRBV28 to TRBJ1-6, with 7 bases matching TRBD1. V was clipped by 10 bases and J by 8 bases; unmatched bases: 8. This CDR3 region has 13 residues. The germline V gene has CDR1 MDHEN and CDR2 SYDVKM. The variable domain in full, with the rest retrieved from reference TRBV28 and TRBJ1-6, is DVKVTQSSRYLVKRTGEKVFLECVQDMDHENMFWYRQDPGLGLRLIYFSYDVKMKEKGDIPEGYSVSREKKERFSLILESASTNQTSMYLCATLTGIHSPLHFGNGTRLTVT.

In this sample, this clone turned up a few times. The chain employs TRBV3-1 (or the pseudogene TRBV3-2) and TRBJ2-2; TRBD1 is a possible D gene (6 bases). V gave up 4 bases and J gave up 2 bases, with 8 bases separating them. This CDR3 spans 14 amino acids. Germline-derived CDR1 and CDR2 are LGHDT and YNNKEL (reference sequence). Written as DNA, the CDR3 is TGTGCCAGCAGCCCGACAGGTAACACCGGGGAGCTGTTTTTT. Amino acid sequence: CASSPTGNTGELFF.

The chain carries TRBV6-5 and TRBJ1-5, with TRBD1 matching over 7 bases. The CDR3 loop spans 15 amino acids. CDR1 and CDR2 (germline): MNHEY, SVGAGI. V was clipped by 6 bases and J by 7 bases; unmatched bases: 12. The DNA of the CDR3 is TGTGCCAGCAGGGGACAGCCGGTTCCTAACCAGCCCCAGCATTTT. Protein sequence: CASRGQPVPNQPQHF.

CDR3 DNA sequence: TGTGCCAGCAGCTTTCAGGGAGGCGCTGGAAACACCATATATTTT. Protein: CASSFQGGAGNTIYF. V gene TRBV11-2 combines with J gene TRBJ1-3; weak D call: TRBD1 (5 bases). This CDR3 is built from 15 residues. Trimming pared 3 bases from V and 2 bases from J, leaving 11 bases between. Per germline, CDR1 SGHAT and CDR2 FQNNGV.

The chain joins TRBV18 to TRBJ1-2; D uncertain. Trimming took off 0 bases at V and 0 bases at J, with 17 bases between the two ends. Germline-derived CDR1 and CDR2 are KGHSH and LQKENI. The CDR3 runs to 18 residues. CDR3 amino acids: CASSPPEEQYGPNYGYTF. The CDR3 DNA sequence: TGTGCCAGCTCACCACCGGAGGAGCAGTATGGCCCTAACTATGGCTACACCTTC.